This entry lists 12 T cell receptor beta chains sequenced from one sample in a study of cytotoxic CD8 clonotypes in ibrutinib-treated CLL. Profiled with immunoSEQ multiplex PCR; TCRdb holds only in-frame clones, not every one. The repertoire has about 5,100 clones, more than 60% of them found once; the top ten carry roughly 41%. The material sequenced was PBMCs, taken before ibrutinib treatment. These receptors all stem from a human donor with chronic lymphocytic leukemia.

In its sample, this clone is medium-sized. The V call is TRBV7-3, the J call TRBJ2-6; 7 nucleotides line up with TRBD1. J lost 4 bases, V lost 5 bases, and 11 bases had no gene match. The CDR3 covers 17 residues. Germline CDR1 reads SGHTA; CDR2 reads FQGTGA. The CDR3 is CASSLDRVGSGANVLTF. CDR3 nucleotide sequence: TGTGCCAGCAGCCTCGACAGGGTGGGGTCCGGGGCCAACGTCCTGACTTTC.

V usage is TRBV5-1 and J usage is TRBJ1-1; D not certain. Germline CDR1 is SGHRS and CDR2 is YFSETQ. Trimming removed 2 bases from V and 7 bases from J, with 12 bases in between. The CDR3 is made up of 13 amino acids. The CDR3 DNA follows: TGCGCCAGCAGCTTTCAGGATCGGGGTGAAGCTTTCTTT. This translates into CASSFQDRGEAFF.

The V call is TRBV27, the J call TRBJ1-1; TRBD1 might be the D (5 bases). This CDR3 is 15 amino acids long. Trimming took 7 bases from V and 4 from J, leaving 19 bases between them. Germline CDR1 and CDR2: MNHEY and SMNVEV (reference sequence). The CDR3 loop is CASTLGVGAGTEAFF. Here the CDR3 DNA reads TGTGCCAGCACCTTAGGGGTAGGGGCGGGCACTGAAGCTTTCTTT.

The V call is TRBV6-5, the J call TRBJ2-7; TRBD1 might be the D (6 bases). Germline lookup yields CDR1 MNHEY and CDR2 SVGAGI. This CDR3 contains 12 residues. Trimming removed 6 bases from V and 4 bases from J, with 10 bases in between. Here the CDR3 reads CASSPGVYEQYF. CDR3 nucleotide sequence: TGTGCCAGCAGCCCAGGGGTGTACGAGCAGTACTTC.

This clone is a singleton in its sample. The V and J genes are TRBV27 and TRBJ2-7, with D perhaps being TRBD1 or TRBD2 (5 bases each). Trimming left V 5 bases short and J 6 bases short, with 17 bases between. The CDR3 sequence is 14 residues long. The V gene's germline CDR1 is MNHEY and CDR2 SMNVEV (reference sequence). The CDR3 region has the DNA TGTGCCAGCAGTGCCGGGACGGTCCCGTCCGAGCAGTACTTC. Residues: CASSAGTVPSEQYF.

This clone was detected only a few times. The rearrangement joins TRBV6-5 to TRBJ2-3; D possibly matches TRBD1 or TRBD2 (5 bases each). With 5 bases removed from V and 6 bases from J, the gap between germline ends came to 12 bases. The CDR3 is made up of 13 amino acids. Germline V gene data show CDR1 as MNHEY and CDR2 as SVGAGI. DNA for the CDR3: TGTGCCAGCAGTCGCTCAGGGACCGATACGCAGTATTTT. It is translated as CASSRSGTDTQYF.

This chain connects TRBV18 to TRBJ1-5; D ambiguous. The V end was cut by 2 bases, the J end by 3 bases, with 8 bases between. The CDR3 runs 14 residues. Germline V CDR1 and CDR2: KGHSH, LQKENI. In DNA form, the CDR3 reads TGTGCCAGCTCACCAAGACCAGACAATCAGCCCCAGCATTTT. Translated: CASSPRPDNQPQHF.

The CDR3 DNA reads as TGTGCCAGCAGTGCCACAGGGGGCACAAATGAAAAACTGTTTTTT. Its protein is CASSATGGTNEKLFF. The chain recombines TRBV6-1 with TRBJ1-4; 9 bases line up with TRBD1. The CDR3 is 15 amino acids. V shed 4 bases, J shed 5 bases, and the junction held 5 bases outside the gene matches. Germline CDR1 MNHNS, CDR2 SASEGT.

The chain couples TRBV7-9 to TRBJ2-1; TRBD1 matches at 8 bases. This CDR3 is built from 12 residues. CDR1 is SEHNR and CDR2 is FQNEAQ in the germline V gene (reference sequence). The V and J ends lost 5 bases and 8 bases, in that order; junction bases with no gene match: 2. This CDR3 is CASSKTGDEQFF. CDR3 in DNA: TGTGCCAGCAGCAAGACAGGGGATGAGCAGTTCTTC.

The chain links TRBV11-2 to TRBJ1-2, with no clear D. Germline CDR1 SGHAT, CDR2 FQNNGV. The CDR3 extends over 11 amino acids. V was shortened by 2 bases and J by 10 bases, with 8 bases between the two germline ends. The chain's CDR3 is CASSLLGLYTF. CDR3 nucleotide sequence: TGTGCCAGCAGCTTATTGGGTCTCTACACCTTC.

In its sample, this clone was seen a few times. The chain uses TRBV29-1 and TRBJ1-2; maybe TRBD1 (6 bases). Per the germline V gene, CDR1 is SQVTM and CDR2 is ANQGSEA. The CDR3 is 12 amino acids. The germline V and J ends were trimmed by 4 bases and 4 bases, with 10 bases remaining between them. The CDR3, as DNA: TGCAGCGTTGGAACAGGGATCTATGGCTACACCTTC. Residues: CSVGTGIYGYTF.

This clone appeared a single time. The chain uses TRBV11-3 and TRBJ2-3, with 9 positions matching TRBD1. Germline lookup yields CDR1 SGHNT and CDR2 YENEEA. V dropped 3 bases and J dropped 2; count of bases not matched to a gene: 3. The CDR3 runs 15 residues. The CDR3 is CASSFRTGVTDTQYF. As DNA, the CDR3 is TGTGCCAGCAGCTTTCGGACAGGGGTCACAGATACGCAGTATTTT. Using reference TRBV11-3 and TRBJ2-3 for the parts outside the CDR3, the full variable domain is EAGVVQSPRYKIIEKKQPVAFWCNPISGHNTLYWYLQNLGQGPELLIRYENEEAVDDSQLPKDRFSAERLKGVDSTLKIQPAELGDSAVYLCASSFRTGVTDTQYFGPGTRLTVL.